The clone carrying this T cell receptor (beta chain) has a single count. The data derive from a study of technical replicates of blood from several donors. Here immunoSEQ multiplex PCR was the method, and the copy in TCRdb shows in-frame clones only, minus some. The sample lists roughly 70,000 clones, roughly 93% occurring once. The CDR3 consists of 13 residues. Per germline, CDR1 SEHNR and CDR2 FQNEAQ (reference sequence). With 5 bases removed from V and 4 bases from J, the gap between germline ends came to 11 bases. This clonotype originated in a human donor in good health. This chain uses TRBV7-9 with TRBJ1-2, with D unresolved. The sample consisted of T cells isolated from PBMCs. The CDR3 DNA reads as TGTGCCAGCAGCCTGGGAGCGCCCTATGGCTACACCTTC. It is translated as CASSLGAPYGYTF.